These 20 T cell receptor beta chains were all obtained from the same sample, sequenced in a study of T cells in Graves' hyperthyroidism and ophthalmopathy. What was amplified from RNA transcripts were TCR beta CDR3 regions. First-round RT-PCR with HTBI primers amplified the TCR CDR3 region. A single record per CDR3 protein comes from TCRdb applying MiXCR to the multiplex PCR reads. Among about 840,000 distinct CDR3 sequences listed, roughly 40% were seen once. The material sequenced was blood. The receptors here all came from a young man with Graves' hyperthyroidism.

The chain carries TRBV10-3 and TRBJ1-2; D remains unclear. Per germline, CDR1 ENHRY and CDR2 SYGVKD. The CDR3 is made up of 13 amino acids. Trimming removed 2 bases at V and 2 bases at J, with 6 bases between. The DNA for the CDR3 is TGTGCCATCAGTGAGCCAGGAAACTATGGCTACACCTTC. Amino acids: CAISEPGNYGYTF.

V usage is TRBV5-6 and J usage is TRBJ1-2, with D uncertain. Trimming removed 0 bases at V and 6 bases at J, with 15 bases between. The CDR3 consists of 15 residues. The germline V gene has CDR1 SGHDT and CDR2 YYEEEE. This chain's CDR3 is CASSLGPGLTDGYTF. In nucleotides, the CDR3 is TGTGCCAGCAGCTTGGGTCCGGGTCTTACTGATGGCTACACCTTC. Based on the CDR3 plus reference TRBV5-6 and TRBJ1-2, the full variable domain is DAGVTQSPTHLIKTRGQQVTLRCSPKSGHDTVSWYQQALGQGPQFIFQYYEEEERQRGNFPDRFSGHQFPNYSSELNVNALLLGDSALYLCASSLGPGLTDGYTFGSGTRLTVV.

This clonotype was seen more than once but under ten times. The rearrangement links TRBV4-2 to TRBJ2-7; the match to TRBD2 covers 7 bases. Germline V gene lookup returns CDR1 LGHNA and CDR2 YNFKEQ. The junction had 7 bases not matched to a gene; V was cut back by 1 base and J by 1 base. The CDR3 extends over 16 amino acids. CDR3 in amino acids: CASSQALGTTSYEQYF. CDR3 DNA: TGTGCCAGCAGCCAAGCCCTCGGGACTACGTCCTACGAGCAGTACTTC.

At least ten counts were recorded for this clonotype. The chain links TRBV7-9 to TRBJ1-1, with 7 bases identical to TRBD1. The V gene's germline CDR1 is SEHNR and CDR2 FQNEAQ (reference sequence). The CDR3 spans 14 residues. Germline trimming cut 7 bases from V and 4 bases from J; bases unmatched to any gene: 9. The CDR3 region is CASKTDRERTEAFF. Here the CDR3 DNA reads TGTGCCAGCAAAACCGACAGGGAGCGCACTGAAGCTTTCTTT.

The chain has TRBV6-5 and TRBJ1-2; D not certain. V was pared by 6 bases and J by 5 bases, with 16 bases between. CDR1 is MNHEY and CDR2 is SVGAGI in the germline V gene. The CDR3 consists of 14 residues. The CDR3 nucleotides read TGTGCCAGCAGCCAAGAAGGTGGGGAATATGGCTACACCTTC. This gives the protein CASSQEGGEYGYTF.

The chain is built from TRBV5-1 and TRBJ2-7; the match to TRBD1 covers 7 bases. The CDR3 covers 16 residues. The V gene end was trimmed by 4 bases and the J gene end by 4 bases; junction bases not matched to a gene: 14. Germline lookup yields CDR1 SGHRS and CDR2 YFSETQ. CDR3 sequence reads: CASSQDTTGVQYEQYF. The CDR3, as DNA: TGCGCCAGCAGCCAAGATACCACAGGGGTGCAATACGAGCAGTACTTC.

This clonotype came up a few times. The gene calls are TRBV19 and TRBJ1-2; D gene ambiguous. CDR3 length: 13 amino acids. Germline V lookup: CDR1 LNHDA, CDR2 SQIVND (reference sequence). The V end lost 6 bases, the J end lost 2 bases, and 10 bases lay between the germline ends. CDR3 sequence: CASRTTRNYGYTF. The CDR3 DNA sequence: TGTGCCAGTAGGACGACACGGAACTATGGCTACACCTTC.

The V gene is TRBV6-1, the J gene TRBJ2-2; 8 bases map to TRBD2. The trim removed 6 bases at V and 6 bases at J, leaving 6 bases unmatched. CDR3 length equals 14 residues. CDR1 is MNHNS and CDR2 is SASEGT in the germline V gene. The CDR3 is CASRLAGRSGELFF. The DNA for the CDR3 is TGTGCCAGCAGGTTAGCGGGAAGGTCCGGGGAGCTGTTTTTT.

There are a few counts of this clonotype. The chain has TRBV7-6 and TRBJ2-7; the match to TRBD2 covers 7 bases. The CDR3 runs 16 residues. The germline CDR1 and CDR2 sequences are SGHVS and FNYEAQ. V lost 5 bases to trimming and J lost 6 bases; unmatched junction nucleotides: 16. The CDR3 DNA sequence: TGTGCCAGCAGCCCTTTTCCTCGCGGGAGTGTATTCGAGCAGTACTTC. This encodes CASSPFPRGSVFEQYF.

V and J are TRBV2 and TRBJ1-5, with a weak D call TRBD1 (5 bases). Looked up from germline, CDR1 is SNHLY and CDR2 is FYNNEI. Trimming shortened V by 5 bases and J by 0 bases, and 11 bases separated the two germline ends. The CDR3 covers 15 residues. This chain's CDR3 is CASSWDHTSNQPQHF. The CDR3 nucleotides read TGTGCCAGCAGTTGGGACCATACTAGCAATCAGCCCCAGCATTTT.

This chain links TRBV20-1 with TRBJ2-2, with a possible D match to TRBD2 (6 bases). The ends were cut back, 3 bases at V and 8 bases at J, with 16 bases in the middle. The CDR3 length is 14 residues. Germline CDR1 is DFQATT and CDR2 is SNEGSKA (reference sequence). Here the CDR3 DNA reads TGCAGTGCTAGCGCCGGGACTTTAAGGGGGGAGCTGTTTTTT. This translates into CSASAGTLRGELFF.

There are many counts of this clonotype. This sequence joins TRBV20-1 and TRBJ2-7; 8 bases are shared with TRBD2. Per the germline V gene, CDR1 is DFQATT and CDR2 is SNEGSKA (reference sequence). The junction had 3 bases not matched to a gene; V was cut back by 4 bases and J by 1 base. The CDR3 consists of 13 residues. The CDR3 DNA follows: TGCAGTGCTACGACTAGCGTTTCCTACGAGCAGTACTTC. Amino acid sequence: CSATTSVSYEQYF.

This chain joins TRBV7-2 and TRBJ2-2, with D unresolved. Trimming pared 6 bases from V and 11 bases from J, leaving 19 bases between. Germline V gene sequence: CDR1 SGHTA, CDR2 FQGNSA. The CDR3 totals 14 residues. The DNA for the CDR3 is TGTGCCAGCAGTCCCGACTTGGCAGGCCGAGAGCTGTTTTTT. Amino acid sequence: CASSPDLAGRELFF.

Notes on this clonotype: A much larger clone is a single base away; this may be a read error. The V call is TRBV29-1, the J call TRBJ2-7; perhaps TRBD1 as D (6 bases). The V gene's germline CDR1 is SQVTM and CDR2 ANQGSEA. The CDR3 spans 11 residues. The CDR3 DNA reads TGCAGCGTTACAGGGCCATACGGGCAGTACTTC. It specifies CSVTGPYGQYF.

In its sample, this clonotype was seen a few times. The rearrangement uses TRBV5-4 and TRBJ2-7; D gene unclear. Germline V gene data show CDR1 as SGHNT and CDR2 as YYREEE (reference sequence). The CDR3 is 12 residues long. With 0 bases removed from V and 7 bases from J, the gap between germline ends came to 8 bases. The CDR3 region is CASSLGPQEQYF. The CDR3 DNA reads as TGTGCCAGCAGCTTGGGGCCCCAGGAGCAGTACTTC.

The chain couples TRBV15 to TRBJ2-2; D not certain. V shed 2 bases and J shed 0 bases, with 7 bases lying between them. CDR1 is LNHNV, CDR2 YYDKDF, per germline (reference sequence). This CDR3 comprises 15 residues. The CDR3 loop is CATSRQYANTGELFF. The CDR3 nucleotides are TGTGCCACCAGCAGACAGTACGCGAACACCGGGGAGCTGTTTTTT.

This clonotype appeared a few times. The chain employs TRBV13 and TRBJ2-7; 8 nucleotides line up with TRBD1. CDR1 is PRHDT, CDR2 FYEKMQ, per germline (reference sequence). The CDR3 spans 13 residues. Trimming at V came to 1 base and at J to 5 bases, leaving 1 base not matched to a gene. The DNA for the CDR3 is TGTGCCAGCAGCTTAGAGACAGGGGACGAGCAGTACTTC. Translated: CASSLETGDEQYF.

This chain connects TRBV20-1 to TRBJ2-2; 8 positions match TRBD2. Germline values: CDR1 DFQATT, CDR2 SNEGSKA (reference sequence). There are 18 residues in the CDR3. V shed 7 bases and J 7 bases; nucleotides not matched to a gene: 23. The CDR3 coding sequence is TGCAGTGTCCCAGTTTGGAGTACGAGGACTAGCTTGAGCGGGGAGCTGTTTTTT. Amino acids: CSVPVWSTRTSLSGELFF.

J is TRBJ2-5 and V is TRBV20-1, with D hard to call. V was pared by 7 bases and J by 5 bases, with 14 bases between. Germline assignment: CDR1 DFQATT and CDR2 SNEGSKA (reference sequence). CDR3 length: 12 amino acids. The CDR3 protein is CSGFVGLETQYF. The CDR3 nucleotides read TGCAGTGGATTCGTGGGTTTGGAGACCCAGTACTTC.

The J gene is TRBJ2-7, the V gene TRBV20-1; D gene uncertain. Deletions cut 6 bases from V and 9 bases from J, with 27 bases between. Germline CDR1 and CDR2: DFQATT and SNEGSKA (reference sequence). CDR3 length equals 15 residues. The CDR3: CSAEVRNSLLSGQYF. CDR3 nucleotide sequence: TGCAGTGCCGAAGTCAGGAACAGCTTACTCTCGGGGCAGTACTTC.